This TCR beta chain was found in a study of post-analysis software for immune sequencing data. Across the study: Secondary progressive, relapsing-remitting and progressive-relapsing multiple sclerosis were among the included disease courses.

Researchers reported that TCR beta cDNA libraries carried unique molecular identifiers. Each CDR3 protein is one row after TCRdb ran MiXCR on the PCR reads. The repertoire holds hundreds of thousands of distinct CDR3 sequences, with around 27% as singletons. About this clonotype itself: Its specificity is not known.

Germline values: CDR1 MDHEN, CDR2 SYDVKM. With 5 bases clipped from V and 4 bases from J, the junction kept 8 bases outside the gene matches. The CDR3 contains 15 residues. Study-wide points: The normalized Chao1 diversity of multiple sclerosis patients was significantly lower than that of controls. Four or five TRBV segments (TRBV5-6, TRBV5-1 and TRBV20-1 among them) occurred more frequently in patients than in controls.

The TCR originated in a girl under 18 with multiple sclerosis. This sequence joins TRBV28 and TRBJ1-1; the match to TRBD1 covers 9 bases. The sample taken for sequencing was blood. The CDR3 here is CASSPGTGMGTEAFF. Here the CDR3 DNA reads TGTGCCAGCAGTCCGGGGACAGGGATGGGCACTGAAGCTTTCTTT.